The 3 T cell receptor beta chains presented below share a single source sample, sequenced in a study of cytomegalovirus exposure and HLA in healthy donors. PCR used 60 Vbeta primers and 13 Jbeta primers. The method was immunoSEQ multiplex PCR; TCRdb's version includes in-frame clones alone and lacks a portion of them. The sample has 240,000 or so clones, approximately 80% seen once. The material sequenced was PBMCs. The receptors come from a woman in her sixties or seventies in good health and CMV-seropositive.

The gene calls are TRBV5-1 and TRBJ2-1, with 9 bases that match TRBD2. The junction had 3 bases not matched to a gene; V was cut back by 4 bases and J by 1 base. The germline V gene encodes CDR1 SGHRS and CDR2 YFSETQ. The CDR3 spans 15 residues. The CDR3: CASSGLAGSYNEQFF. The DNA of the CDR3 is TGCGCCAGCAGCGGTCTAGCGGGGTCCTACAATGAGCAGTTCTTC.

This chain connects TRBV11-2 to TRBJ1-3; maybe TRBD1 (5 bases). The CDR3 extends over 16 amino acids. Germline V lookup: CDR1 SGHAT, CDR2 FQNNGV. The V gene lost 5 bases and the J gene lost 0 bases, with 14 bases spanning the gap. CDR3 bases: TGTGCCAGCAGCCCCACCGCAGGGAACTCTGGAAACACCATATATTTT. Residues: CASSPTAGNSGNTIYF.

The chain has TRBV9 and TRBJ2-3, with D uncertain. Trimming took off 0 bases at V and 4 bases at J, with 6 bases between the two ends. Germline V CDR1 and CDR2: SGDLS, YYNGEE. CDR3 length equals 13 residues. For the CDR3, the DNA is TGTGCCAGCAGCGTAGACTTGCCAGATACGCAGTATTTT. It translates to CASSVDLPDTQYF.